This is a list of T cell receptor beta chains from one sample in a study of T cell changes during pregnancy in multiple sclerosis. Libraries were prepared by immunoSEQ multiplex PCR; TCRdb keeps only in-frame clonotypes and omits some of them. The sample yields about 40,000 clones, 88% seen once. The input for sequencing was peripheral blood, taken in the first trimester of pregnancy. These receptors all come from a female donor in good health, enrolled as a control in a pregnancy study. The CDR3 runs from the conserved cysteine through the conserved F or W. The order of the fields is V gene, J gene, D gene, clone size, CDR3 DNA, CDR3 protein. A D gene is named only where the DNA matches it firmly. A row's size may be missing; if present it is once, few, many or a size class.

v_gene: TRBV27
j_gene: TRBJ2-7
d_gene: .
abundance: .
CDR3nt: TGTGCCAGCAGTTTTTTGGTCTTGGGCAGTCCCTACGAGCAGTACTTC
CDR3aa: CASSFLVLGSPYEQYF

v_gene: TRBV19
j_gene: TRBJ1-2
d_gene: TRBD1
abundance: once
CDR3nt: TGTGCCAGTAGTATCTGGCAGGGGGCCACTTTTAACTATGGCTACACCTTC
CDR3aa: CASSIWQGATFNYGYTF

v_gene: TRBV30
j_gene: TRBJ1-1
d_gene: .
abundance: .
CDR3nt: TGTGCCTGGACTGCGGGGCGAAGGACTGAAGCTTTCTTT
CDR3aa: CAWTAGRRTEAFF

v_gene: TRBV19
j_gene: TRBJ2-7
d_gene: TRBD1
abundance: .
CDR3nt: TGTGCCAGTAGTATAGCCCTGGGACAGGGGCACTACGAGCAGTACTTC
CDR3aa: CASSIALGQGHYEQYF

v_gene: TRBV5-6
j_gene: TRBJ2-5
d_gene: .
abundance: .
CDR3nt: TGTGCCAGCAGCTTTAGTTCCCAAGAGACCCAGTACTTC
CDR3aa: CASSFSSQETQYF

v_gene: TRBV28
j_gene: TRBJ2-7
d_gene: TRBD1
abundance: .
CDR3nt: TGTGCCAGCAGACGGGACAGGGACGTCCACGAGCAGTACTTC
CDR3aa: CASRRDRDVHEQYF

v_gene: TRBV5-1
j_gene: TRBJ2-7
d_gene: TRBD1
abundance: .
CDR3nt: TGCGCCAGCAGCTTTTCTCCGGGACAGGGGGGCTACGAGCAGTACTTC
CDR3aa: CASSFSPGQGGYEQYF

v_gene: TRBV9
j_gene: TRBJ2-3
d_gene: TRBD1
abundance: .
CDR3nt: TGTGCCAGCAGCGCTCTAGGACAGGTCACAGATACGCAGTATTTT
CDR3aa: CASSALGQVTDTQYF

v_gene: TRBV6-5
j_gene: TRBJ2-7
d_gene: .
abundance: .
CDR3nt: TGTGCCAGCAGTTACGCAGGTCCGGTGGATGAGCAGTACTTC
CDR3aa: CASSYAGPVDEQYF

v_gene: TRBV9
j_gene: TRBJ1-2
d_gene: .
abundance: .
CDR3nt: TGTGCCAGCAGCACCCCCCCTAGCTATGGCTACACCTTC
CDR3aa: CASSTPPSYGYTF

v_gene: TRBV2
j_gene: TRBJ1-2
d_gene: .
abundance: .
CDR3nt: TGTGCCAGCAGTAACAGTGTGACAAACTATGGCTACACCTTC
CDR3aa: CASSNSVTNYGYTF

v_gene: TRBV10-2
j_gene: TRBJ2-7
d_gene: .
abundance: .
CDR3nt: TGCGCCAGCAGTGAGGCGTACTCCTACGAGCAGTACTTC
CDR3aa: CASSEAYSYEQYF

v_gene: TRBV4-1
j_gene: TRBJ2-7
d_gene: .
abundance: .
CDR3nt: TGCGCCAGCAGCCTCCGTTCCGGGACCTACGAGCAGTACTTC
CDR3aa: CASSLRSGTYEQYF